The table lists the clone carrying this T cell receptor beta chain with a few counts. The antigen is not known. The record originates from a study of T-cell memory formation after mild COVID-19. Study-wide background: The study found TCR clusters largely donor specific.

Germline assignment: CDR1 SGHTA and CDR2 FQGTGA. There are 13 residues in the CDR3. J lost 7 bases, V lost 8 bases, and 7 bases had no gene match. Study-wide results and caveats: Whether second-wave clones peaking at day 37 were SARS-CoV-2 specific went unconfirmed.

TCRdb re-analysed the 5' RACE reads in MiXCR, keeping a single row per CDR3 protein. The sample contains about 260,000 distinct CDR3 sequences, over 15% of which appear only once. The receptor was derived from a man aged 18 to 29 who had mild COVID-19 (a few samples of this study predate the infection). Cell type and time point are not known. This chain joins TRBV7-3 and TRBJ2-2; 7 nucleotides match TRBD1. Material: PBMCs or a T cell subset sorted from them (not recorded which). CDR3 DNA sequence: TGTGCCAGCCAGGCCGGGACAGACGGGGAGCTGTTTTTT. Its protein product is CASQAGTDGELFF.